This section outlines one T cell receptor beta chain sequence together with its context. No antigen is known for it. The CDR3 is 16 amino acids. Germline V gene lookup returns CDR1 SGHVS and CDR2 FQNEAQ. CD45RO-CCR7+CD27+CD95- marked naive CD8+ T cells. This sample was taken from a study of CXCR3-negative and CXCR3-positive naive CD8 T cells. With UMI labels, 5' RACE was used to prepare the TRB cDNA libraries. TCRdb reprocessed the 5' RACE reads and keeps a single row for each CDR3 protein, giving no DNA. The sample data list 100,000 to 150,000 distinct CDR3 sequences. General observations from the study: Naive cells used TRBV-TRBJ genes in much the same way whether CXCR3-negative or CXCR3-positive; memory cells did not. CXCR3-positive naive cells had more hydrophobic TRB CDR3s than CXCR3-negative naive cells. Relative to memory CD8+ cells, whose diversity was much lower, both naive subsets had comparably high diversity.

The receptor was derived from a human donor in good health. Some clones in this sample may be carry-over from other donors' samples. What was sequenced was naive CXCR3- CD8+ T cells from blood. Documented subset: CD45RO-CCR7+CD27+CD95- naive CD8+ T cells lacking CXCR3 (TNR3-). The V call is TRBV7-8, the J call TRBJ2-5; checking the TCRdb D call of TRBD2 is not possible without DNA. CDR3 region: CASREGVAGVQETQYF.